This entry lists 14 T cell receptor beta chains sequenced from one sample in a study of early T cells in non-severe SARS-CoV-2 infection. TCRdb re-called the 5' RACE reads with MiXCR, one entry per CDR3 protein. The sample consists of around 57,000 distinct CDR3 sequences, 6.2% of them appearing once. Sequencing was carried out using whole blood. These receptors all stem from an adult who was a healthcare worker with PCR-confirmed SARS-CoV-2 infection or an uninfected control (not recorded which).

The chain recombines TRBV7-3 with TRBJ1-2; TRBD1 aligns across 7 bases. The CDR3 covers 15 residues. Germline V lookup: CDR1 SGHTA, CDR2 FQGTGA. Losses at the gene ends were 5 bases for V and 4 bases for J; bases not matched to a gene: 10. The CDR3 here is CASSLRGGSGYGYTF. The CDR3 nucleotides read TGTGCCAGCAGCCTCAGGGGGGGCAGTGGCTATGGCTACACCTTC. Filled out from reference TRBV7-3 and TRBJ1-2, the complete variable domain reads GAGVSQTPSNKVTEKGKYVELRCDPISGHTALYWYRQSLGQGPEFLIYFQGTGAADDSGLPNDRFFAVRPEGSVSTLKIQRTERGDSAVYLCASSLRGGSGYGYTFGSGTRLTVV.

The rearrangement links TRBV4-3 to TRBJ1-1, with D possibly TRBD1 on 5 matching bases. Trimming shortened V by 4 bases and J by 8 bases, and 11 bases separated the two germline ends. The CDR3 has 12 amino acids. Germline V gene lookup returns CDR1 LGHNA and CDR2 YSLEER. DNA for the CDR3: TGCGCCAGCAGCCTGGGGCAGCAAGAAGCTTTCTTT. Translating gives CASSLGQQEAFF.

This clonotype was detected many times. This chain uses TRBV5-4 with TRBJ2-1; 10 bases agree with TRBD2. This CDR3 spans 17 amino acids. Germline CDR1 and CDR2: SGHNT and YYREEE (reference sequence). V shed 4 bases, J shed 2 bases, and the junction held 9 bases outside the gene matches. CDR3 coding DNA: TGTGCCAGCAGCCGAAAAGTTAGCGGGGGGCCCTACAATGAGCAGTTCTTC. Protein product: CASSRKVSGGPYNEQFF.

This clonotype turned up a few times. The chain uses TRBV15 and TRBJ2-7, with D maybe TRBD1 (6 bases). V was trimmed by 0 bases and J by 9 bases, leaving 18 bases between them. This CDR3 is 15 amino acids long. The germline V gene has CDR1 LNHNV and CDR2 YYDKDF (reference sequence). CDR3 DNA: TGTGCCACCAGCAGAGAGAACCCAGGGGTTACGAGGCAGTACTTC. It encodes CATSRENPGVTRQYF.

This clonotype was counted at least ten times. Its ends do not fully match the called genes, so a read error is possible. The J gene is TRBJ2-3, the V gene TRBV7-7; possible D gene TRBD1, 6 bases. The CDR3 loop spans 14 amino acids. Germline lookup yields CDR1 SSHAT and CDR2 FNYEAQ (reference sequence). The CDR3 DNA sequence: TGTGCTAGCAGCCGCTCAGGGGTCACAGATACGCAGTATTTT. Amino acids: CASSRSGVTDTQYF.

This clonotype was counted ten times or more. The gene calls are TRBV7-9 and TRBJ2-5; no definite D call. The CDR3 runs 15 residues. V was cut by 2 bases and J by 0 bases, with 10 bases left in between. Germline lookup yields CDR1 SEHNR and CDR2 FQNEAQ (reference sequence). CDR3 loop: CASSLTSGYQETQYF. The CDR3 nucleotides are TGTGCCAGCAGCTTAACATCCGGGTACCAAGAGACCCAGTACTTC.

This clonotype appeared once. The chain couples TRBV7-2 to TRBJ2-4, with D possibly being TRBD1 or TRBD2 (6 bases each). CDR3 size: 17 residues. Trimming stripped 1 base from V and 0 bases from J, with 13 bases between. Germline V gene data show CDR1 as SGHTA and CDR2 as FQGNSA. The CDR3 nucleotides are TGTGCCAGCAGCTTAGGAGGGGGGCGGCTAGCCAAAAACATTCAGTACTTC. Protein product: CASSLGGGRLAKNIQYF.

The sample holds many counts of this clonotype. The J gene is TRBJ2-2, the V gene TRBV5-4; 14 nucleotides line up with TRBD2. Germline V gene data show CDR1 as SGHNT and CDR2 as YYREEE (reference sequence). V lost 4 bases, J lost 2 bases, and 4 bases stayed unmatched. This CDR3 is 17 amino acids long. The CDR3 region has the DNA TGTGCCAGCAGCATGGGACTAGCGGGGGCAAACACCGGGGAGCTGTTTTTT. This gives the protein CASSMGLAGANTGELFF. Combining the CDR3 with reference TRBV5-4 and TRBJ2-2 gives the whole variable domain ETGVTQSPTHLIKTRGQQVTLRCSSQSGHNTVSWYQQALGQGPQFIFQYYREEENGRGNFPPRFSGLQFPNYSSELNVNALELDDSALYLCASSMGLAGANTGELFFGEGSRLTVL.

In its sample, this clonotype was seen many times. The V and J genes are TRBV10-3 and TRBJ2-2, with TRBD1 matching over 7 bases. This CDR3 is built from 16 residues. Germline V CDR1 and CDR2: ENHRY, SYGVKD. V lost 5 bases to trimming and J lost 3 bases; unmatched junction nucleotides: 9. For the CDR3, the DNA is TGTGCCATCAGTACCCCGACAGGGAAGGACACCGGGGAGCTGTTTTTT. Protein sequence: CAISTPTGKDTGELFF.

In this sample, this clonotype turned up a few times. The chain links TRBV20-1 to TRBJ2-7, with D perhaps matching TRBD1 (6 bases). Germline lookup yields CDR1 DFQATT and CDR2 SNEGSKA (reference sequence). V was shortened by 3 bases and J by 3 bases, with 9 bases between the two germline ends. The CDR3 sequence is 12 residues long. The CDR3: CSASRGGYEQYF. In nucleotides, the CDR3 is TGCAGTGCTAGCAGGGGTGGCTACGAGCAGTACTTC.

The V gene is TRBV7-2, the J gene TRBJ2-2; 7 bases are a match to TRBD2. The CDR3 spans 15 residues. Germline CDR1 is SGHTA and CDR2 is FQGNSA. The ends lost 5 bases at V and 1 base at J; junction bases unmatched: 4. This CDR3 reads CASSLQRGNTGELFF. The CDR3 region has the DNA TGTGCCAGCAGCCTACAGCGGGGGAACACCGGGGAGCTGTTTTTT.

The V call is TRBV6-2 or TRBV6-3, the J call TRBJ1-1, with D unresolved. V gave up 2 bases and J gave up 8 bases, with 9 bases separating them. The germline V gene has CDR1 MNHEY and CDR2 SVGEGT. The CDR3 is made up of 12 amino acids. CDR3 in amino acids: CASSYMGKEAFF. The CDR3 DNA reads as TGTGCCAGCAGTTACATGGGGAAAGAAGCTTTCTTT.

The sample holds many counts of this clonotype. The chain is built from TRBV4-3 and TRBJ2-1; 8 nucleotides line up with TRBD1. Germline V CDR1 and CDR2: LGHNA, YSLEER. The CDR3 has 17 amino acids. V trimming: 1 base; J trimming: 7 bases; junction bases outside the gene matches: 12. CDR3 region: CASSQAVTGGGWNEQFF. The CDR3 coding sequence is TGCGCCAGCAGCCAAGCTGTCACAGGGGGAGGTTGGAATGAGCAGTTCTTC.

In its sample, this clonotype was seen many times. The chain is built from TRBV18 and TRBJ2-2; perhaps TRBD1 as D (6 bases). Trimming removed 6 bases at V and 4 bases at J, with 18 bases between. CDR3 size: 16 residues. Germline assignment: CDR1 KGHSH and CDR2 LQKENI. CDR3: CASSPGQKTRTGELFF. The CDR3 region has the DNA TGTGCCAGCTCGCCGGGACAAAAAACGCGCACCGGGGAGCTGTTTTTT.